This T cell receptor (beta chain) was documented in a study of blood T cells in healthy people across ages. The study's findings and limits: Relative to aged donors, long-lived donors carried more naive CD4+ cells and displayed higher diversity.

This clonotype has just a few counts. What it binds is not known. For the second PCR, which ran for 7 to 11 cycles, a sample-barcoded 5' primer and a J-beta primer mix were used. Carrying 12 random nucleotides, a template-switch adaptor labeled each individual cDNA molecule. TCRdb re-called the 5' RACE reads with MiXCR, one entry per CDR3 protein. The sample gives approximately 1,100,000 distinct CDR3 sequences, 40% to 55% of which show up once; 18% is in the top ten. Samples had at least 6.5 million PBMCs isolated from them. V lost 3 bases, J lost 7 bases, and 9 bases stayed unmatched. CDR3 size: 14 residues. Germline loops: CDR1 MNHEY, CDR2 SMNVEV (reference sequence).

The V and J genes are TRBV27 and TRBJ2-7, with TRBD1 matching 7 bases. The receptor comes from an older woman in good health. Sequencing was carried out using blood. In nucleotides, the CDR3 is TGTGCCAGCAGTTTGAGACAGGGATTCGGGGAGCAGTACTTC. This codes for CASSLRQGFGEQYF.